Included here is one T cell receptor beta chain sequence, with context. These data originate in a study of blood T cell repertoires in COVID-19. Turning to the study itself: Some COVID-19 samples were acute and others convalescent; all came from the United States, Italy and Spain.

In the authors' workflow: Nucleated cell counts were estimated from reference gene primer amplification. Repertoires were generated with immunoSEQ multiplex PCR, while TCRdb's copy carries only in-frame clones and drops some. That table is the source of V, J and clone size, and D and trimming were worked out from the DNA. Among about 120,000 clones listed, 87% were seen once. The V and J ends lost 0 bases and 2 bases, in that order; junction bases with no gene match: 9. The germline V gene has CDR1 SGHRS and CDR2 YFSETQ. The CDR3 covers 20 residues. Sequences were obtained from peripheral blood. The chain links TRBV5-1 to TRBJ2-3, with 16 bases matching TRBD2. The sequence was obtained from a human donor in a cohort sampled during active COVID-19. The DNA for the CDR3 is TGCGCCAGCAGCTTGGACGCCCCGGGACTAGCGGGGGGGAACACAGATACGCAGTATTTT. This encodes CASSLDAPGLAGGNTDTQYF.